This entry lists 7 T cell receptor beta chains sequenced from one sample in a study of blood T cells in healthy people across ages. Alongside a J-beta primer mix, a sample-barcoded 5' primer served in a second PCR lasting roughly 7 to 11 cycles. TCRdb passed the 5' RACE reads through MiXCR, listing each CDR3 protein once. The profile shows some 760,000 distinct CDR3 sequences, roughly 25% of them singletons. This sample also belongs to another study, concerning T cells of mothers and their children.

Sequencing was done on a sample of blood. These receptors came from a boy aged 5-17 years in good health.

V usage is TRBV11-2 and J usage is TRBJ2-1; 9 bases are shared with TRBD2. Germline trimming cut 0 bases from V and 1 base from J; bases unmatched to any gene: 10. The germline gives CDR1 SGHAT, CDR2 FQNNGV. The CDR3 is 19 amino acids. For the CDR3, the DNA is TGTGCCAGCAGCTTAGAGTTCGGTAGCGGGAGATCTTCCTACAATGAGCAGTTCTTC. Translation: CASSLEFGSGRSSYNEQFF.

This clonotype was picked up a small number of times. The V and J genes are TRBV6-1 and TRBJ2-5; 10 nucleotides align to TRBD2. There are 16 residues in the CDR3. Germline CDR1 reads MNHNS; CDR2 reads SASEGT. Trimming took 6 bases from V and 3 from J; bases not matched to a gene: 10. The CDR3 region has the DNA TGTGCCAGCAGCCTCCGGGGACTAGCGTATAAAGAGACCCAGTACTTC. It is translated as CASSLRGLAYKETQYF.

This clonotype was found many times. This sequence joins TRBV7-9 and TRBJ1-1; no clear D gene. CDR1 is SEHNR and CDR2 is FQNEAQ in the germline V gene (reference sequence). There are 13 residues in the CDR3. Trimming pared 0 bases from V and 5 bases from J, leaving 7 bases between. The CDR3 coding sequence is TGTGCCAGCAGCTTAGCCATTTGGACTGAAGCTTTCTTT. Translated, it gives CASSLAIWTEAFF.

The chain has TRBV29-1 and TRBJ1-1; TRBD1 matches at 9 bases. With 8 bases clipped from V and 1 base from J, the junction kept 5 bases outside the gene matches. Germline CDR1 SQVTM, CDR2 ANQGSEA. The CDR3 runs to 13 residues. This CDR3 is CSTGQGTNTEAFF. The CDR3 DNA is TGCAGCACTGGACAGGGGACGAACACTGAAGCTTTCTTT.

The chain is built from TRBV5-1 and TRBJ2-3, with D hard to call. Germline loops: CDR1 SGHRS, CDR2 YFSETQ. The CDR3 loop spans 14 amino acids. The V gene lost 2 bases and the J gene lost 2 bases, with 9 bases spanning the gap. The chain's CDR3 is CASSLSNPTDTQYF. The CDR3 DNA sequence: TGCGCCAGCAGCTTATCTAACCCCACAGATACGCAGTATTTT.

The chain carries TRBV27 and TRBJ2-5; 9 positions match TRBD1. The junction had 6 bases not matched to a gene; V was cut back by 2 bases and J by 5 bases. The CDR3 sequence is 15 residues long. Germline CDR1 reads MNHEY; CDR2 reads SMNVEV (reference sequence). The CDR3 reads CASSLVYRGQETQYF. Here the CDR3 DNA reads TGTGCCAGCAGTTTAGTGTACAGGGGGCAGGAGACCCAGTACTTC.

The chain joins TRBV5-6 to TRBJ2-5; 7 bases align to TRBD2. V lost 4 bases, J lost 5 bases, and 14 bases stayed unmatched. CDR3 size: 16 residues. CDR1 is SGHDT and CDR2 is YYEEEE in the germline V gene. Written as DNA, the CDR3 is TGTGCCAGCAGCCCTCGGGGGACGCGGGAGAGTGAGACCCAGTACTTC. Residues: CASSPRGTRESETQYF.